The present TCR beta chain was sequenced within a study of T cell clonality in common variable immunodeficiency. Study findings and constraints: Authors noted CVID clonality's cause needs subpopulation repertoire sequencing. Fewer deletions and N-nucleotide insertions were reportedly seen in common variable immunodeficiency TCR beta sequences.

The germline V gene encodes CDR1 SEHNR and CDR2 FQNEAQ (reference sequence). This CDR3 contains 12 residues. V was clipped by 2 bases and J by 5 bases, with 7 bases between them. Only in-frame clones appear in the TCRdb table, and some are missing; sequencing was by immunoSEQ multiplex PCR. The repertoire yields some 28,000 clones, none seen only once; the top ten contain 10% to 15%. This clone was found a few times. Its antigen is unknown. The missing CDR3 end, 3 residues past where the read stops, is filled in from the germline J gene. The receptor was derived from a person between 18 and 75 years old in good health. The chain recombines TRBV7-9 with TRBJ2-7; D unresolved. What was sequenced was peripheral blood mononuclear cells. The CDR3 protein is CASSLQRNEQYF. The DNA read from the CDR3 is TGTGCCAGCAGCTTACAGAGAAACGAG.